The 26 T cell receptor beta chains given below trace back to one sample, sequenced in a study of blood T cell repertoires in COVID-19. The data were produced by immunoSEQ multiplex PCR, yet TCRdb's version contains in-frame clones alone and is incomplete. The data show approximately 320,000 clones, with roughly 86% seen just once and around 10% held by the top ten. Source material: PBMCs or T cells enriched from blood (not recorded which). Receptors were obtained from a woman aged 18-35 years who had recovered from COVID-19.

The rearrangement links TRBV29-1 to TRBJ1-3, with 7 bases fitting TRBD1. Per the germline V gene, CDR1 is SQVTM and CDR2 is ANQGSEA. The CDR3 loop spans 12 amino acids. The junction had 1 base not matched to a gene; V was cut back by 4 bases and J by 4 bases. CDR3 sequence reads: CSVGDRGNTIYF. As DNA, the CDR3 is TGCAGCGTTGGGGACAGAGGAAACACCATATATTTT. Full variable domain (rest looked up from reference TRBV29-1 and TRBJ1-3): SAVISQKPSRDICQRGTSLTIQCQVDSQVTMMFWYRQQPGQSLTLIATANQGSEATYESGFVIDKFPISRPNLTFSTLTVSNMSPEDSSIYLCSVGDRGNTIYFGEGSWLTVV.

This sequence joins TRBV5-6 and TRBJ1-1, with TRBD1 matching 9 bases. Per the germline V gene, CDR1 is SGHDT and CDR2 is YYEEEE. Trimming at V came to 0 bases and at J to 3 bases, leaving 12 bases not matched to a gene. CDR3 length equals 18 residues. Here the CDR3 DNA reads TGTGCCAGCAGCTTGGGGGAGGGACAGGGAAAAGGGTACACTGAAGCTTTCTTT. This encodes CASSLGEGQGKGYTEAFF.

The chain couples TRBV5-4 to TRBJ1-4; D uncertain. V was clipped by 2 bases and J by 4 bases, with 12 bases between them. Germline-derived CDR1 and CDR2 are SGHNT and YYREEE (reference sequence). The CDR3 runs to 15 residues. DNA of the CDR3: TGTGCCAGCAGCTTCGATGGGAGGGTTAATGAAAAACTGTTTTTT. This translates into CASSFDGRVNEKLFF.

The CDR3, as DNA: TGTGCCAGCAGTTTCGTGACAATCTATGGCTACACCTTC. Translating it yields CASSFVTIYGYTF. The chain recombines TRBV28 with TRBJ1-2, with D hard to call. The CDR3 consists of 13 residues. Looked up from germline, CDR1 is MDHEN and CDR2 is SYDVKM. Trimming pared 3 bases from V and 4 bases from J, leaving 9 bases between.

This clone was detected many times. The gene calls are TRBV7-9 and TRBJ2-7, with TRBD2 as a possible D gene (6 bases). The germline V gene encodes CDR1 SEHNR and CDR2 FQNEAQ (reference sequence). This CDR3 is built from 14 residues. Trimming took off 5 bases at V and 1 base at J, with 12 bases between the two ends. CDR3 loop: CASSPGDLSYEQYF. The DNA for the CDR3 is TGTGCCAGCAGCCCGGGGGACCTATCCTACGAGCAGTACTTC.

This chain joins TRBV27 and TRBJ1-2; 12 nucleotides align to TRBD1. Unmatched junction bases numbered 9, after V lost 2 bases and J lost 5 bases. The CDR3 totals 17 residues. Germline V gives CDR1 MNHEY, CDR2 SMNVEV (reference sequence). CDR3 amino acids: CASSLDQGQGARYGYTF. CDR3 sequence (DNA): TGTGCCAGCAGTTTAGATCAGGGACAGGGGGCGCGATATGGCTACACCTTC.

The V and J genes are TRBV10-2 and TRBJ2-1, with 12 bases identical to TRBD2. The V segment lost 6 bases and the J segment 8 bases; nucleotides outside the gene matches: 8. CDR3 length: 15 residues. In germline, CDR1 is WSHSY, CDR2 SAAADI. The CDR3 DNA follows: TGCGCCAGCAGGGCTAGCGGGGGGGCAGGTTATGAGCAGTTCTTC. Its protein is CASRASGGAGYEQFF.

The table lists this clone with a few counts. The CDR3 protein is CASSIRGPNTEAFF. CDR3 sequence (DNA): TGTGCCAGTAGTATAAGGGGGCCTAACACTGAAGCTTTCTTT. The chain combines TRBV19 with TRBJ1-1; 7 positions match TRBD1. CDR1 is LNHDA, CDR2 SQIVND, per germline (reference sequence). The CDR3 covers 14 residues. J was trimmed by 2 bases and V by 2 bases; bases with no gene match: 2. Full variable domain (rest looked up from reference TRBV19 and TRBJ1-1): DGGITQSPKYLFRKEGQNVTLSCEQNLNHDAMYWYRQDPGQGLRLIYYSQIVNDFQKGDIAEGYSVSREKKESFPLTVTSAQKNPTAFYLCASSIRGPNTEAFFGQGTRLTVV.

The V gene is TRBV6-5, the J gene TRBJ1-2; TRBD1 matches 7 bases. Germline CDR1 is MNHEY and CDR2 is SVGAGI. With 2 bases clipped from V and 3 bases from J, the junction kept 0 bases outside the gene matches. This CDR3 is 13 amino acids long. The CDR3 loop is CASSYGQDYGYTF. The CDR3 DNA follows: TGTGCCAGCAGTTACGGACAGGACTATGGCTACACCTTC.

The chain joins TRBV24-1 to TRBJ2-2; D is undetermined. CDR1 KGHDR and CDR2 SFDVKD come from the germline V gene. V shed 5 bases and J shed 0 bases, with 3 bases lying between them. The CDR3 contains 13 residues. The CDR3 coding sequence is TGTGCCACCAGTGCCGCGAACACCGGGGAGCTGTTTTTT. It codes for CATSAANTGELFF.

The genes are TRBV29-1 and TRBJ2-1, with D perhaps TRBD2 (5 bases). The germline CDR1 and CDR2 sequences are SQVTM and ANQGSEA. Trimming took off 7 bases at V and 6 bases at J, with 10 bases between the two ends. The CDR3 has 11 residues. In nucleotides, the CDR3 is TGCAGCGCCGCTAGCCGCAATGAGCAGTTCTTC. It yields the protein CSAASRNEQFF.

The chain joins TRBV5-5 to TRBJ1-5, with 7 bases matching TRBD1. This CDR3 is built from 15 residues. The V and J ends lost 0 bases and 5 bases, in that order; junction bases with no gene match: 5. Germline-derived CDR1 and CDR2 are SGHKS and YYEKEE (reference sequence). The CDR3 loop reads CASSLGTGPYQPQHF. CDR3 coding DNA: TGTGCCAGCAGCTTGGGGACAGGCCCCTATCAGCCCCAGCATTTT.

The chain is built from TRBV19 and TRBJ2-2, with a weak D call TRBD1 (5 bases). The germline V gene encodes CDR1 LNHDA and CDR2 SQIVND (reference sequence). V was clipped by 7 bases and J by 3 bases, with 18 bases between them. CDR3 size: 16 residues. The CDR3 sequence is CASKGKERVDTGELFF. Here the CDR3 DNA reads TGTGCCAGTAAGGGGAAGGAAAGAGTAGACACCGGGGAGCTGTTTTTT.

This clone was observed once. The chain recombines TRBV27 with TRBJ1-4; possibly TRBD1 for D (5 bases). This CDR3 has 16 amino acids. Deletions cut 0 bases from V and 5 bases from J, with 13 bases between. Per germline, CDR1 MNHEY and CDR2 SMNVEV (reference sequence). The CDR3 sequence is CASSLSAGLLNEKLFF. CDR3 DNA sequence: TGTGCCAGCAGTTTATCAGCGGGACTCTTAAATGAAAAACTGTTTTTT. The whole variable domain, remainder taken from reference TRBV27 and TRBJ1-4, is EAQVTQNPRYLITVTGKKLTVTCSQNMNHEYMSWYRQDPGLGLRQIYYSMNVEVTDKGDVPEGYKVSRKEKRNFPLILESPSPNQTSLYFCASSLSAGLLNEKLFFGSGTQLSVL.

The chain is built from TRBV7-7 and TRBJ1-3; weak D call: TRBD1 (5 bases). Trimming removed 1 base at V and 2 bases at J, with 18 bases between. Germline V gene lookup returns CDR1 SSHAT and CDR2 FNYEAQ (reference sequence). The length of the CDR3 is 18 residues. The CDR3 here is CASSLVFGFKGPGNTIYF. CDR3 bases: TGTGCCAGCAGCTTAGTTTTCGGGTTTAAGGGGCCTGGAAACACCATATATTTT.

The V gene is TRBV19, the J gene TRBJ2-5; 12 nucleotides match TRBD2. Losses at the gene ends were 6 bases for V and 5 bases for J; bases not matched to a gene: 16. The germline V gene has CDR1 LNHDA and CDR2 SQIVND (reference sequence). The CDR3 loop spans 18 amino acids. The CDR3 is CASRPPGLAGRSRETQYF. CDR3 in DNA: TGTGCCAGTAGGCCTCCGGGACTAGCGGGTCGGTCTCGGGAGACCCAGTACTTC.

This sequence joins TRBV7-9 and TRBJ2-1; perhaps TRBD2 as D (6 bases). Deletions cut 1 base from V and 3 bases from J, with 10 bases between. The V gene's germline CDR1 is SEHNR and CDR2 FQNEAQ (reference sequence). CDR3 size: 15 residues. This CDR3 is CASSLEASDYNEQFF. In DNA, the CDR3 is TGTGCCAGCAGCTTAGAGGCTAGCGACTACAATGAGCAGTTCTTC. The whole variable domain, filled in from reference TRBV7-9 and TRBJ2-1, reads DTGVSQNPRHKITKRGQNVTFRCDPISEHNRLYWYRQTLGQGPEFLTYFQNEAQLEKSRLLSDRFSAERPKGSFSTLEIQRTEQGDSAMYLCASSLEASDYNEQFFGPGTRLTVL.

V and J are TRBV10-3 and TRBJ1-2; weak D call: TRBD1 (5 bases). The CDR3 runs to 14 residues. Per germline, CDR1 ENHRY and CDR2 SYGVKD. The V end lost 11 bases, the J end lost 1 base, and 17 bases lay between the germline ends. The DNA for the CDR3 is TGTGCCTTCCGGCAGGGAGGGGATAACTATGGCTACACCTTC. As protein: CAFRQGGDNYGYTF.

This chain uses TRBV5-6 with TRBJ1-1, with D possibly being TRBD1 (5 bases). Trimming removed 3 bases at V and 4 bases at J, with 13 bases between. Germline V gene lookup returns CDR1 SGHDT and CDR2 YYEEEE. This CDR3 comprises 14 residues. The CDR3 bases are TGTGCCAGCAGCTCGCTGGGGGAGGGCACTGAAGCTTTCTTT. This gives the protein CASSSLGEGTEAFF. Based on the CDR3 plus reference TRBV5-6 and TRBJ1-1, the full variable domain is DAGVTQSPTHLIKTRGQQVTLRCSPKSGHDTVSWYQQALGQGPQFIFQYYEEEERQRGNFPDRFSGHQFPNYSSELNVNALLLGDSALYLCASSSLGEGTEAFFGQGTRLTVV.

The rearrangement joins TRBV14 to TRBJ1-1; maybe TRBD1 (5 bases). CDR1 is SGHDN, CDR2 FVKESK, per germline. The CDR3 sequence is 11 residues long. V was shortened by 7 bases and J by 6 bases, with 9 bases between the two germline ends. The CDR3 DNA sequence: TGTGCCAGCACCCAGGGCGCTGAAGCTTTCTTT. As protein: CASTQGAEAFF. Using reference TRBV14 and TRBJ1-1 for the parts outside the CDR3, the full variable domain is EAGVTQFPSHSVIEKGQTVTLRCDPISGHDNLYWYRRVMGKEIKFLLHFVKESKQDESGMPNNRFLAERTGGTYSTLKVQPAELEDSGVYFCASTQGAEAFFGQGTRLTVV.

The rearrangement links TRBV6-2 or TRBV6-3 to TRBJ1-2, with D uncertain. V gave up 1 base and J gave up 6 bases, with 12 bases separating them. The CDR3 is made up of 14 amino acids. Germline V gene lookup returns CDR1 MNHEY and CDR2 SVGEGT. The CDR3 here is CASSYYPGENGYTF. CDR3 sequence (DNA): TGTGCCAGCAGTTACTATCCAGGCGAGAATGGCTACACCTTC.

The chain couples TRBV28 to TRBJ1-4; D may be TRBD1 (5 bases). CDR3 size: 14 residues. The V end lost 4 bases, the J end lost 8 bases, and 14 bases lay between the germline ends. Per the germline V gene, CDR1 is MDHEN and CDR2 is SYDVKM. This CDR3 reads CASSSRDSNEKLFF. In DNA form, the CDR3 reads TGTGCCAGCAGTTCCAGGGATAGTAACGAAAAACTGTTTTTT.

This chain links TRBV20-1 with TRBJ2-1; 11 positions match TRBD2. The CDR3 sequence is 15 residues long. The ends lost 3 bases at V and 9 bases at J; junction bases unmatched: 10. The germline gives CDR1 DFQATT, CDR2 SNEGSKA (reference sequence). DNA of the CDR3: TGCAGTGCTAGTCGAACTAGCGGGGGCCCCGGTGAGCAGTTCTTC. This encodes CSASRTSGGPGEQFF.

CDR3 protein: CASSQTGAGNTIYF. CDR3 coding DNA: TGTGCCAGCAGCCAAACAGGGGCTGGAAACACCATATATTTT. J is TRBJ1-3 and V is TRBV7-2, with 7 bases matching TRBD1. The CDR3 has 14 residues. V trimming: 5 bases; J trimming: 2 bases; junction bases outside the gene matches: 3. The germline gives CDR1 SGHTA, CDR2 FQGNSA.

The gene calls are TRBV13 and TRBJ1-4; D gene uncertain. This CDR3 has 18 residues. Germline assignment: CDR1 PRHDT and CDR2 FYEKMQ (reference sequence). Trimming shortened V by 6 bases and J by 0 bases, and 20 bases separated the two germline ends. Here the CDR3 DNA reads TGTGCCAGCAGTCGCAGGCCGGCCGCCCTATCAACTAATGAAAAACTGTTTTTT. It is translated as CASSRRPAALSTNEKLFF.

The gene calls are TRBV11-3 and TRBJ1-2; D gene ambiguous. The V end was cut by 8 bases, the J end by 7 bases, with 17 bases between. This CDR3 spans 13 amino acids. The germline CDR1 and CDR2 sequences are SGHNT and YENEEA. The CDR3 nucleotides read TGTGCCAGCCCTAACCGGGAGGTCAGTGGCTACACCTTC. Its protein product is CASPNREVSGYTF. Supplemented by reference TRBV11-3 and TRBJ1-2, the full variable domain reads EAGVVQSPRYKIIEKKQPVAFWCNPISGHNTLYWYLQNLGQGPELLIRYENEEAVDDSQLPKDRFSAERLKGVDSTLKIQPAELGDSAVYLCASPNREVSGYTFGSGTRLTVV.